This T cell receptor (beta chain) was profiled in a study of T cells in Graves' hyperthyroidism and ophthalmopathy (dated by TCRdb to the late 2010s). As for the study more broadly: Peripheral blood samples were taken at the time of initial diagnosis, prior to any treatment. The paper describes TCR Vbeta CDR3 sequencing of 120 to 150 peripheral blood samples, made up of around 41 ophthalmopathy patients, approximately 76 hyperthyroidism patients and 17 progressor patients. In addition, the study compared T-cell repertoires in thyroid tissue and in blood from about six Graves' hyperthyroidism patients. The 100 or so discovery patients were divided at random into training and test sets in a 7:3 ratio. After sampling, hyperthyroidism patients received methimazole starting at 30 mg daily, and ophthalmopathy patients received high-dose intravenous methylprednisolone. Prospective prediction of ophthalmopathy was tested in an independent validation cohort consisting of fewer than 20 hyperthyroidism patients and more than 15 patients who later progressed to ophthalmopathy. To identify TCR V-J signatures that set the groups apart, the researchers used a discovery cohort of 90 to 100 patients, made up of roughly 45 with Graves' ophthalmopathy and 55 to 65 with stable Graves' hyperthyroidism.

Amplification of TCR beta CDR3 regions was carried out from RNA transcripts. A first-round RT-PCR of the TCR CDR3 used the HTBI primer set with the Qiagen OneStep RT-PCR kit. Libraries were constructed in a second round of multiplex PCR, after which size selection and purification were carried out. Libraries were sequenced paired-end with 100 bp reads on an Illumina HiSeq2000. In the original analysis: SOAPnuke was used to process the raw data, removing reads that contained adapters or uncalled bases, had a mean Phred below 15, or lacked an exact match to the constant primer or identifier. COPE v1.2.5 was used to merge high-quality paired reads, and clonotypes were defined as unique nucleotide sequences. MiTCR v1.1 was used to align clonotypes to the IMGT TRBV, TRBD and TRBJ reference segments. Only V-J combinations with frequency above 0.0001, covering 99.2% of repertoires, were analysed. A TCS score was defined as the ratio of F50 (clonal expansion) to E x V (chaos), with BLOSUM62-based TCRdist applied between CDR3 peptides within each V-J. Welch's t-statistics and random forest reduced some 510 V-J features to around 14, which were used in a naive Bayes classifier (R e1071). In-frame beta chains were kept once TCRdb had trimmed the public reads at Q25 with fastp and called clones with MiXCR. For every CDR3 protein sequence, its rows merge into one entry that carries the most common genes and DNA. The V and J calls and clone size are TCRdb's, not the authors'. Counted in this sample were around 450,000 distinct CDR3 sequences; around 16% of them appeared once. The ten largest clones add up to 7.7% of the sample.

The paper as a whole reports these results and caveats: Most expanded thyroid clonotypes (frequency above 0.001) were also detected in blood, suggesting blood repertoires may reflect thyroid immune responses. Sample size was not statistically predetermined, and investigators were not blinded to group allocation. In cross-validation, a model built on a 13 V-J signature told ophthalmopathy apart from stable hyperthyroidism with approximately 90% sensitivity and about 81% specificity, and in testing the same model reached 80%/75%. In validation, the model predicted progression to ophthalmopathy a median of about 6 months before onset, with roughly 68% sensitivity and roughly 72% specificity.

Stable Graves' hyperthyroidism was defined as no progression to ophthalmopathy during 18 months of follow-up. Hyperthyroidism patients were newly diagnosed, had a disease duration of under 2 months, and were aged 18 to 65 years. Patients with uncontrolled infections, other autoimmune diseases, pregnancy or lactation were excluded. Clinical symptoms, serum thyroxine and TRAb, thyroid ultrasound, and orbital computed tomography formed the basis for the diagnoses. Ficoll-Paque density gradient centrifugation was used to isolate PBMCs from around 10 ml of fresh peripheral blood. Total RNA was extracted with Trizol reagent, and quality was checked on an Agilent 2100 Bioanalyzer. Trimming takes 0 bases from V and 1 base from J, and the germline ends sit 11 bases apart. The CDR3, from cysteine to phenylalanine, totals 15 residues. Of the read, only the CDR3 DNA is kept; its 45 bases are in frame from base 1. The germline V gene specifies SGDLS as CDR1 and YYNGEE as CDR2.

This clonotype was detected ten times or more. Its recognized antigen is unknown. The sample holds no much larger clone one base away, and base qualities are not on file. This TCR was recovered from a woman aged 18-30 years with Graves' hyperthyroidism. The rearrangement combines TRBV9 with TRBJ2-7; no D gene call is confident. The sequenced sample consisted of blood. The nucleotide sequence is TGTGCCAGCAGCGTAGCCGGGCAGGAGTCCTACGAGCAGTACTTC. This gives the protein CASSVAGQESYEQYF. With all but the CDR3 taken from the reference TRBV9 and TRBJ2-7 genes, the full variable domain is: DSGVTQTPKHLITATGQRVTLRCSPRSGDLSVYWYQQSLDQGLQFLIQYYNGEERAKGNILERFSAQQFPDLHSELNLSSLELGDSALYFCASSVAGQESYEQYFGPGTRLTVT.